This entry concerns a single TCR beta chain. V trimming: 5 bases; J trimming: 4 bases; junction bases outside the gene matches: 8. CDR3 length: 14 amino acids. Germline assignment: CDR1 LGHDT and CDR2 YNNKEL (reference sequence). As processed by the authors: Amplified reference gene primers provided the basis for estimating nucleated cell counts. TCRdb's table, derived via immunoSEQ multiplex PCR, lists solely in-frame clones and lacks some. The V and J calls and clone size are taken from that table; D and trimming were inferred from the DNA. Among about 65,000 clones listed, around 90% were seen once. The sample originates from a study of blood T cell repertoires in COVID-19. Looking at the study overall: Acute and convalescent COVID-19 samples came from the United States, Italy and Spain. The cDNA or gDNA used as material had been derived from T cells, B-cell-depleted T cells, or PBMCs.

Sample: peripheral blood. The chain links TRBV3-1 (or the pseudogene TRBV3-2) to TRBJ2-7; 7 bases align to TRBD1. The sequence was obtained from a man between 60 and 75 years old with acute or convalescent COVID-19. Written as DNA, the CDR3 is TGTGCCAGCAGCTCCGGGACAGTCCTTTACGAGCAGTACTTC. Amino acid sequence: CASSSGTVLYEQYF.